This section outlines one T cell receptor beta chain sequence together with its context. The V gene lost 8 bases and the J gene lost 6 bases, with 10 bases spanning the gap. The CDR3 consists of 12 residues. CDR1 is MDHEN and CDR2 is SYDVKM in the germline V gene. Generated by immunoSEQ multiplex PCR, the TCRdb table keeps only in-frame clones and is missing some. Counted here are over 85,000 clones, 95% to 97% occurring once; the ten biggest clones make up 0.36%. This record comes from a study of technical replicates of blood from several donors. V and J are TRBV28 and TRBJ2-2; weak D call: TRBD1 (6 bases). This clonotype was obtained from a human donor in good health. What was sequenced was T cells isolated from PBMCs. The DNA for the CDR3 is TGTGCCAGCCAAGACAGGCCCGGGGAGCTGTTTTTT. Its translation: CASQDRPGELFF.